This T cell receptor (beta chain) originates from a study of shared clonotypes between healthy human individuals. Study at large: With ages of 18 to 49, the donors were two women and a few men. Study conclusions and caveats: Represented genetic and exposure-history diversity was restricted by having few donors.

As to this clone: Its cognate antigen is unknown.

Trimming left V 4 bases short and J 4 bases short, with 16 bases between. Germline lookup yields CDR1 MGHRA and CDR2 YSYEKL. The CDR3 extends over 15 amino acids. CD45RO-negative CD8 cells positively selected for CCR7 made up the naive population, which excluded terminally differentiated effector memory CD45RA+ cells. TCRdb keeps only in-frame clones here, not all; method: immunoSEQ multiplex PCR. Counted here are millions of clones, approximately 94% occurring once; the ten biggest clones make up roughly 1.7%. The chain links TRBV4-1 to TRBJ2-5; TRBD2 is a possible D gene (6 bases). The source of this sequence is a young man in good health. Some clones in this sample may be carry-over from other donors' samples. The sequenced sample consisted of naive CD8+ T cells from PBMCs. The CDR3 nucleotides are TGCGCCAGCAGCCCAAGGGGAGGAAGGGGAGAGACCCAGTACTTC. Its protein product is CASSPRGGRGETQYF.